What follows is one T cell receptor (beta chain) and its context. These data are taken from a study of blood T cell repertoires in COVID-19. Across the study: Samples of COVID-19 (acute and convalescent) were obtained from the United States, Italy and Spain. T cells, B-cell-depleted T cells, or PBMCs supplied cDNA or gDNA.

Source study methods: Quantification of nucleated cells was approximated via reference gene primer amplification. The assay was immunoSEQ multiplex PCR, and TCRdb's table has in-frame clones only and misses some. That table gives V, J and clone size, and the DNA gave D and trimming. The data contain fewer than 150,000 clones, around 80% of them singletons. V lost 3 bases and J lost 6, with 12 bases in between. This CDR3 has 14 residues. The germline V gene has CDR1 LNHDA and CDR2 SQIVND (reference sequence). Sequenced: peripheral blood. This sequence was found in a man aged 70-80 years with acute or convalescent COVID-19. The V and J genes are TRBV19 and TRBJ1-3; D might be TRBD1 (6 bases). In DNA, the CDR3 is TGTGCCAGTAGTATGGGACAACGGGCAAACACCATATATTTT. Amino acid sequence: CASSMGQRANTIYF.